This T cell receptor (beta chain) was found in a study of blood T cell repertoires in COVID-19. Study as a whole: Both acute and convalescent COVID-19 samples were obtained from the United States, Italy and Spain. Sources were T cells, B-cell-depleted T cells, or PBMCs; the material itself was cDNA or gDNA.

Deletions cut 0 bases from V and 7 bases from J, with 18 bases between. CDR1 is MNHEY, CDR2 SVGAGI, per germline. The CDR3 length is 16 residues. In the study's own analysis: Estimated nucleated cell counts came from reference gene primer amplification. Clones were read by immunoSEQ multiplex PCR, and TCRdb kept only the in-frame ones, dropping some. The V and J calls and clone size were taken over from that table, and D and trimming were inferred from the DNA. The data contain 140,000 to 150,000 clones, over 75% of them singletons. The chain carries TRBV6-5 and TRBJ1-1; D possibly corresponds to TRBD1 (5 bases). The source of this sequence is a human donor in a cohort sampled during active COVID-19. Specimen: peripheral blood. The CDR3 spells CASSYSSPGGLGEAFF. The DNA of the CDR3 is TGTGCCAGCAGTTACTCGAGTCCCGGGGGATTGGGTGAAGCTTTCTTT.